This T cell receptor beta chain was sequenced in a study of low-dose radiotherapy and immunotherapy resistance in tumors. Time point given: before trial treatment. The donors' regimen was nivolumab, ipilimumab, aspirin, low-dose cyclophosphamide and low-dose radiotherapy. From germline, CDR1 is ENHRY and CDR2 SYGVKD. V was clipped by 5 bases and J by 4 bases, with 17 bases between them. CDR3 size: 15 residues. Primers used for first-strand cDNA, a TRAV- and TRBV-specific set, covered both alpha and beta chains. For amplifying TCRs, the PCR ran for about 20 cycles with Phusion, which was used together with a constant-region primer and the adapter on the V primers. TCRdb re-derived calls from the reads in MiXCR, one entry per CDR3 protein. The sample holds tens of thousands of distinct CDR3 sequences, under 9.5% seen once. This clonotype was found many times.

The receptor was derived from a male donor with prostate cancer. The starting material was PBMCs, obtained before treatment. The chain employs TRBV10-3 and TRBJ1-1, with D perhaps TRBD1 (6 bases). The CDR3 sequence: CAISPTTGMGTEAFF. CDR3 nucleotide sequence: TGTGCCATCAGTCCTACAACAGGGATGGGCACTGAAGCTTTCTTT.